The TCR beta chain under discussion was sequenced for a study of T cell responses to AZD1222 COVID-19 vaccine. Sequencing was performed with immunoSEQ multiplex PCR; in TCRdb, only in-frame clones are kept and a portion is missing. This sample yields about 60,000 clones, of which roughly 84% are seen a single time; about 7% belongs to the top ten. Points on this clone: Its antigen is as yet unknown.

Trimming removed 1 base from V and 0 bases from J, with 8 bases in between. Germline-derived CDR1 and CDR2 are SGHDT and YYEEEE. This CDR3 region has 16 residues. Study-level findings and limits: In a largely white British group with more females than males, clonal diversity was possibly underestimated. Unmutated regions of variants are reportedly targeted by nearly half of spike-specific TCRs. Once two AZD1222 doses were given, Spike-specific TCR breadth and depth went up.

This TCR was sampled from an adult in good health. Sequenced here: peripheral blood, sampled on day 0 of AZD1222 vaccination. The chain couples TRBV5-6 to TRBJ1-6, with D uncertain. DNA of the CDR3: TGTGCCAGCAGCTTGTGGGAAAGCTCCTATAATTCACCCCTCCACTTT. It specifies CASSLWESSYNSPLHF.